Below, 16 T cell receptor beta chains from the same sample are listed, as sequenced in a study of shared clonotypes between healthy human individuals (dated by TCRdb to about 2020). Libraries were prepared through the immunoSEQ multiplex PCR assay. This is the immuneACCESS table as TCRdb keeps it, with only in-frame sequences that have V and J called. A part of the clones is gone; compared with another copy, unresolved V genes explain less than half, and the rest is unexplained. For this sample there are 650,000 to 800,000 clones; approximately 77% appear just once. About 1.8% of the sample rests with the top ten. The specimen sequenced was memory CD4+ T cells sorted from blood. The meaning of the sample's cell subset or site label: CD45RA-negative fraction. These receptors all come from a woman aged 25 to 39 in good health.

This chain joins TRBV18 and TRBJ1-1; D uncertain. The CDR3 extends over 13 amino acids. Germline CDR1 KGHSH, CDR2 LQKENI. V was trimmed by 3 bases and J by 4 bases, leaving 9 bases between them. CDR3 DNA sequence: TGTGCCAGCTCACCTGGGCAGATCACTGAAGCTTTCTTT. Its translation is CASSPGQITEAFF.

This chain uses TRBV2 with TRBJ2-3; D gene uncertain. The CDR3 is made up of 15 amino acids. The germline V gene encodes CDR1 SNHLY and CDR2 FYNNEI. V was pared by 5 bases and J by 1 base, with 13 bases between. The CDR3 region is CASSLGTVRTDTQYF. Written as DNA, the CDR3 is TGTGCCAGCAGTCTGGGAACGGTTCGCACAGATACGCAGTATTTT.

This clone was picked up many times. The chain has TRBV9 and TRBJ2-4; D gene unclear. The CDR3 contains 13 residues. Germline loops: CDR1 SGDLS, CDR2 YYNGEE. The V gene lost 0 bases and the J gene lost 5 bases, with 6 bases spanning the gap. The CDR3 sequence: CASSVGLENIQYF. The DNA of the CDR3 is TGTGCCAGCAGCGTAGGTCTGGAAAACATTCAGTACTTC.

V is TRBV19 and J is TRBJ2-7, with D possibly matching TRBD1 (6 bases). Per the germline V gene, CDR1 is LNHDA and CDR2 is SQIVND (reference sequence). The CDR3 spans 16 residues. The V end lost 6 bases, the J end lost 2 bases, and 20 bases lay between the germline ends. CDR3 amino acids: CASSLSLSGATYEQYF. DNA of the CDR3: TGTGCCAGTAGCCTATCCCTGTCAGGGGCAACCTACGAGCAGTACTTC.

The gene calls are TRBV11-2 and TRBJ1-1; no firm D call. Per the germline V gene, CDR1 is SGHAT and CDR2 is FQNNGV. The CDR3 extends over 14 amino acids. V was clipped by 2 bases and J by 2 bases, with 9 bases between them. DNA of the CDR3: TGTGCCAGCAGCTTATCGCGGGGAAACACTGAAGCTTTCTTT. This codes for CASSLSRGNTEAFF. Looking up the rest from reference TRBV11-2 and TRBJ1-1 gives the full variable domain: EAGVAQSPRYKIIEKRQSVAFWCNPISGHATLYWYQQILGQGPKLLIQFQNNGVVDDSQLPKDRFSAERLKGVDSTLKIQPAKLEDSAVYLCASSLSRGNTEAFFGQGTRLTVV.

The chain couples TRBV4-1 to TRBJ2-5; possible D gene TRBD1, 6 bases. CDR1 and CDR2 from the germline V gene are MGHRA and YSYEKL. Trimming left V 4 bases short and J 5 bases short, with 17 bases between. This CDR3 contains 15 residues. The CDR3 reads CASSPHRGITETQYF. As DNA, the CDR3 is TGCGCCAGCAGCCCCCATAGGGGGATCACTGAGACCCAGTACTTC.

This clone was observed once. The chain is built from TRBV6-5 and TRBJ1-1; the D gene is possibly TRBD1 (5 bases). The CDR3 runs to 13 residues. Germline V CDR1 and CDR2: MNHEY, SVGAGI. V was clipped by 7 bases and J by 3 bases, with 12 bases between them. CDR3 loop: CASIMDTYTEAFF. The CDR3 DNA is TGTGCCAGCATTATGGACACTTACACTGAAGCTTTCTTT.

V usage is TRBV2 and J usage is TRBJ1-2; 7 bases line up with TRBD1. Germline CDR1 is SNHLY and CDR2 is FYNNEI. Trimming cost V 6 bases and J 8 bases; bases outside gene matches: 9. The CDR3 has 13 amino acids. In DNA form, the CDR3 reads TGTGCCAGCAGCATAGAGGGGGCGCGGGGCTACACCTTC. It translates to CASSIEGARGYTF.

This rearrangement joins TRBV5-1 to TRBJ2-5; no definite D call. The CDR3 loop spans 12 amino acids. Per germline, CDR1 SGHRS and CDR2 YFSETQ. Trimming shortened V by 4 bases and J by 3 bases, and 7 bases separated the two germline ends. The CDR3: CASSRPEETQYF. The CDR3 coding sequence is TGCGCCAGCAGCCGACCTGAAGAGACCCAGTACTTC.

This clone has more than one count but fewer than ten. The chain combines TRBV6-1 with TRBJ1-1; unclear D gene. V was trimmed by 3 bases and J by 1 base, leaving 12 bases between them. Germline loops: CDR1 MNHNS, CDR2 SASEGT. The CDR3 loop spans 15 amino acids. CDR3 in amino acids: CASSDFGRANTEAFF. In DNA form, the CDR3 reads TGTGCCAGCAGTGACTTCGGACGGGCGAACACTGAAGCTTTCTTT.

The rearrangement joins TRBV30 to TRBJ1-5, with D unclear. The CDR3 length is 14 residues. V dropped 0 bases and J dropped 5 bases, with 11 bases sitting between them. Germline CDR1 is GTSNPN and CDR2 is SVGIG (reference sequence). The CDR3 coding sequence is TGTGCCTGGAGTGTAGGTAGGGTTGATCAGCCCCAGCATTTT. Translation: CAWSVGRVDQPQHF.

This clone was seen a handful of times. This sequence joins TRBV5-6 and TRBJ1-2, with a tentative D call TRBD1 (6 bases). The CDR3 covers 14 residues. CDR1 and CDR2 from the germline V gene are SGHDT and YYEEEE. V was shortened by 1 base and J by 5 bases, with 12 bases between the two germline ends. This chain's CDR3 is CASSLNTGRYGYTF. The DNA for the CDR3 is TGTGCCAGCAGCTTGAATACAGGGAGGTATGGCTACACCTTC.

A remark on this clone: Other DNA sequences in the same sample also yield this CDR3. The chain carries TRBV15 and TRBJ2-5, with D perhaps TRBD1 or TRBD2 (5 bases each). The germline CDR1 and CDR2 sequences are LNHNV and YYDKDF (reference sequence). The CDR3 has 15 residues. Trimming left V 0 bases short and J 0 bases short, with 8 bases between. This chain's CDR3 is CATSRDRGNQETQYF. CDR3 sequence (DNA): TGTGCCACCAGCAGAGATCGGGGCAACCAAGAGACCCAGTACTTC.

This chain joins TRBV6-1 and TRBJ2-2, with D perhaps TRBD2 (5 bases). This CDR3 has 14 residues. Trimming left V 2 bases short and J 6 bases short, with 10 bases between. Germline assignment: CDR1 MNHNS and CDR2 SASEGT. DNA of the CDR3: TGTGCCAGCAGTGAACCGGGGAAGTCCGGGGAGCTGTTTTTT. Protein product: CASSEPGKSGELFF.

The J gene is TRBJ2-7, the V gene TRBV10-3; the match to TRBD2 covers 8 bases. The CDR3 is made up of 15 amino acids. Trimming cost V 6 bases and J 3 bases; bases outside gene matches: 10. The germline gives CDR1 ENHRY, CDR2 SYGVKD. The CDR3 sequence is CAISQGSGSFYEQYF. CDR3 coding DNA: TGTGCCATCAGCCAGGGGAGCGGGAGTTTCTACGAGCAGTACTTC.

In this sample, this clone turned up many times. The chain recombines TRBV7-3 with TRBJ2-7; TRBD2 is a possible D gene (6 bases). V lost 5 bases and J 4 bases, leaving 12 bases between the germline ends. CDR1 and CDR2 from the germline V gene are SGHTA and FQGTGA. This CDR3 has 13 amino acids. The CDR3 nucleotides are TGTGCCAGCAGCGATGGACTACTGTACGAGCAGTACTTC. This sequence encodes CASSDGLLYEQYF.